This TCR beta chain was recorded in a study of memory CD4+ T cells and cytomegalovirus serostatus. For the study at large: Of the healthy Belgian adults, 9 were CMV seropositive and about 24 seronegative. Notes on the study in general: Each of 60 to 80 CMV-associated TCRbeta sequences occurred in one to five individuals.

Turning to this clone: Its target is unknown.

Single viable CD3+CD4+CD8-CD45RO+ cells were sorted as the memory CD4+ T cells. Serostatus was set by detecting CMV pp150, pp28, p38, p52 IgG. As handled by the study authors: Out-of-frame sequences were removed, leaving roughly 2,200,000 distinct TCRbeta sequences. Assay used: immunoSEQ multiplex PCR; TCRdb lists only in-frame clones, some missing. V and J calls and clone size come straight from that table; D and trimming were deduced from the DNA. The profile covers tens of thousands of clones, with over 60% appearing a single time and approximately 0.81% taken by the ten largest. The sequenced sample consisted of memory CD4+ T cells from blood. The TCR sequence derives from an adult in good health and CMV-seronegative.

CDR3 loop: CASSSRTSGKFGEQFF. CDR3 bases: TGTGCCAGCAGCTCAAGGACTAGCGGGAAGTTTGGTGAGCAGTTCTTC. V gene TRBV11-3 combines with J gene TRBJ2-1, with 12 bases fitting TRBD2. Trimming took 4 bases from V and 9 from J; bases not matched to a gene: 10. This CDR3 comprises 16 residues. CDR1 is SGHNT and CDR2 is YENEEA in the germline V gene.